This TCR beta chain derives from a study of T cell repertoires in cytomegalovirus infection. For the study at large: Selected CMV epitopes included recently identified HLA-C-restricted ones as well as well-studied HLA-B-restricted ones. Public TCR beta signatures were indicative of both CMV infection and a matching HLA type. The study's findings and limits: Based on cumulative public TCR beta family frequency, carriers of CMV plus the relevant HLA were identified. Dominant in the ex vivo response were TCR beta clonotypes restricted by HLA-C and specific for CMV.

TCRdb independently ran MiXCR on the reads; one entry per CDR3 protein. The sample lists roughly 46,000 distinct CDR3 sequences, approximately 19% occurring once. The trim removed 5 bases at V and 3 bases at J, leaving 8 bases unmatched. Germline CDR1 and CDR2: PRHDT and FYEKMQ (reference sequence). The CDR3 extends over 15 amino acids. Only a few counts were recorded for this clonotype. Its antigen is unknown. This TCR derives from a human donor in good health (CMV status not recorded). Some clones in this sample may be carry-over from other donors' samples. The chain is built from TRBV13 and TRBJ2-7; 9 bases map to TRBD1. This material consisted of CD8+ T cells from cultured PBMCs, taken from culture after CMV antigen stimulation. The CDR3 spells CASSPADRGLYEQYF. In DNA, the CDR3 is TGTGCCAGCAGCCCGGCGGACAGGGGACTCTACGAGCAGTACTTC.